The 4 T cell receptor beta chains below all came from one sample that was sequenced in a study of blood T cell repertoires in COVID-19. Assay used: immunoSEQ multiplex PCR; TCRdb lists only in-frame clones, some missing. Of a few hundred thousand clones in the sample, around 85% were seen once. Specimen: peripheral blood. The receptors were gathered from a woman in her sixties or seventies with acute or convalescent COVID-19.

The genes are TRBV3-1 (or the pseudogene TRBV3-2) and TRBJ1-3, with 8 bases matching TRBD1. The length of the CDR3 is 13 residues. Germline V gene sequence: CDR1 LGHDT, CDR2 YNNKEL (reference sequence). J lost 12 bases, V lost 4 bases, and 8 bases had no gene match. The CDR3 DNA reads as TGTGCCAGCAGCCTCGGACAGGGTAGTAGCATATATTTT. Amino acid sequence: CASSLGQGSSIYF.

The CDR3 region has the DNA TGCGCCACAAGGGAGGCAGGCTCTGGGGCCAACGTCCTGACTTTC. Amino acid sequence: CATREAGSGANVLTF. This chain joins TRBV10-2 and TRBJ2-6, with D perhaps TRBD2 (6 bases). CDR3 length: 15 residues. Germline V lookup: CDR1 WSHSY, CDR2 SAAADI. V lost 10 bases and J lost 0, with 13 bases in between.

This clone was detected a few times. The chain joins TRBV7-6 to TRBJ1-6; a weak D match, TRBD1 (5 bases). Looked up from germline, CDR1 is SGHVS and CDR2 is FNYEAQ. The CDR3 runs 15 residues. The V end was cut by 0 bases, the J end by 7 bases, with 10 bases between. The CDR3 loop is CASSLARGENSPLHF. The CDR3 region has the DNA TGTGCCAGCAGCTTAGCGCGGGGCGAGAATTCACCCCTCCACTTT.

V and J are TRBV2 and TRBJ1-3; D possibly corresponds to TRBD1 (6 bases). The CDR3 loop spans 14 amino acids. V was pared by 7 bases and J by 0 bases, with 10 bases between. Germline CDR1 SNHLY, CDR2 FYNNEI. The CDR3 nucleotides read TGTGCCAGCACCGCGGACAGCTCTGGAAACACCATATATTTT. Translation gives CASTADSSGNTIYF.